The entry below describes one T cell receptor (beta chain). TCRalpha and TCRbeta libraries used 5'RACE with constant-segment primers and UMIs. TCRdb redid the calling of the 5' RACE reads with MiXCR, one entry per CDR3 protein. The data contain around 440,000 distinct CDR3 sequences, 15% to 20% of them singletons. Germline V gives CDR1 KGHSH, CDR2 LQKENI. The CDR3 totals 13 residues. The V and J ends lost 3 bases and 4 bases respectively, with 7 bases between them. The sample is drawn from a study of T-cell memory formation after mild COVID-19. The receptor comes from an adult woman who had mild COVID-19 (a few samples of this study predate the infection). Cell type and time point are not known. The specimen sequenced was PBMCs or a T cell subset sorted from them (not recorded which). This sequence joins TRBV18 and TRBJ2-1; D gene uncertain. The CDR3: CASSPISYNEQFF. CDR3 in DNA: TGTGCCAGCTCACCGATCTCTTACAATGAGCAGTTCTTC.